The T cell receptor beta chain under discussion was sequenced for a study of regulatory T cells in long-lasting Graves disease (dated by TCRdb to the early 2020s). For the study in its entirety: To count as having persistent Graves' disease, a patient had to have received antithyroid drug treatment for over 5 years with TSH receptor autoantibodies remaining persistently positive. Peripheral blood TCR sequencing and RNA sequencing compared persistent Graves' disease patients with newly diagnosed Graves' disease patients. The study was conducted in China and was registered as a clinical trial. A total of 33 samples underwent TCR sequencing: about 13 from persistent and about 20 from newly diagnosed Graves' disease patients. In the clinical cohort, patients with persistent Graves' disease had used antithyroid drugs for an average of around ten years. General conclusions and limits of the study: Persistent disease showed preferential use of TRBV28, TRBJ1-2 and TRBJ2-5, whereas newly diagnosed disease favored TRBV20-1 and TRBJ2-1. Sequencing and analysis were limited to the TCR beta chain. Only peripheral blood was studied, because thyroid tissue, the primary lesion, was inaccessible. As a limitation, the authors acknowledged that the small sample size may reduce accuracy. Compared with newly diagnosed patients, persistent Graves' disease patients had lower TCR Shannon entropy and fewer highly expanded clones, which suggests clonal expansion. A larger number of public clonotypes was shared among persistent patients (around 2,700) than among newly diagnosed patients (around 970).

CDR1 and CDR2 are read off the germline V gene as SQVTM and ANQGSEA. V is cut by 7 bases and J by 6 bases, and the space between the germline ends is 16 bases. Reading from cysteine to phenylalanine, the CDR3 counts 12 amino acids. Here the CDR3 DNA is all that survives: 36 bases in frame from base 1. On this clonotype itself: Its recognized antigen is unknown. The input lacks base qualities; no much larger clone sits a single base away.

The library relied on multiplex PCR. The sequencer listed for this sample is Illumina HiSeq 4000. TCR beta libraries were built with iRepertoire HTBI primers and Arm-PCR amplification of CDR3 regions. Before sequencing, the PCR products went through gel purification. The published analysis was carried out like this. A total of fewer than 70 TRBV and 14 TRBJ segments were identified across samples and were used for gene usage analysis of CDR3 amino acid clonotypes. COPE and FqMerger were used to merge the filtered high-quality paired reads into contigs. BLAST was used to align contigs to IMGT TRBV, TRBD and TRBJ reference genes, with CDR3 defined following IMGT. Highly expanded clones were defined as clonotypes with a frequency above 0.1%. Shannon entropy served as the measure of repertoire diversity, while the Gini coefficient captured V-J evenness. Public clonotypes were defined as clonotypes shared by more than one individual. TCRdb handled the public reads itself, with Q25 trimming in fastp and clone calling in MiXCR, and kept productive beta chains. Each entry is one CDR3 protein sequence, shown with its most common DNA and genes. Clone size and V and J calls follow TCRdb, not the original study. Present in this sample are hundreds of thousands of distinct CDR3 sequences, around 30% of which were seen just once. The ten largest clones take up under 55% of the sample.

The time point tag for this specimen amounts to: persistent/refractory GD, antithyroid drugs over 5 years with positive TRAb. For both TCR sequencing and RNA sequencing, RNA was extracted from PBMCs using TRIzol. The diagnosis of Graves' disease followed American Thyroid Association guidelines. Recruitment of patients was carried out at an endocrinology department in Xi'an, China. Each patient gave approximately 9 milliliters of peripheral blood, collected in an EDTA anticoagulant tube. PBMCs were isolated by Ficoll Paque Plus density gradient separation without further T cell sorting. An Agilent 2100 Bioanalyzer and agarose gel were used to assess RNA quality, and a NanoDrop 2000 was used to measure RNA concentration.

Sequenced here: peripheral blood mononuclear cells (PBMCs), sampled when the disease was refractory, from a patient treated with antithyroid drugs. The sequence came from a female donor with Graves disease. The chain joins TRBV29-1 to TRBJ2-7; TRBD2 is perhaps the D gene, given 5 matching bases. The DNA sequence follows: TGCAGCGCCCACGTCGCGGGCTCCGAGCAGTACTTC. This codes for CSAHVAGSEQYF.